This T cell receptor beta chain was captured in a study of blood T cells in healthy people across ages. Findings and caveats of the study: Comparison with aged donors showed that long-lived donors had more naive CD4+ cells and higher diversity.

The CDR3 length is 14 residues. Losses at the gene ends were 5 bases for V and 4 bases for J; bases not matched to a gene: 9. The germline CDR1 and CDR2 sequences are SGHRS and YFSETQ. For every donor, a draw yielded ten milliliters of peripheral blood. Alongside a J-beta primer mix, a sample-barcoded 5' primer served in a second PCR lasting roughly 7 to 11 cycles. Each cDNA molecule received a tag from a template-switch adaptor that had 12 random nucleotides. TCRdb independently ran MiXCR on the 5' RACE reads; one entry per CDR3 protein. The repertoire holds roughly 680,000 distinct CDR3 sequences, with roughly half as singletons. A few counts support this clonotype. The antigen remains undetermined.

The V and J genes are TRBV5-1 and TRBJ2-7; 7 bases are shared with TRBD1. The specimen sequenced was blood. This receptor was taken from a woman at least 80 years old in good health. CDR3 loop: CASRPGQNLYEQYF. Written as DNA, the CDR3 is TGCGCCAGCAGACCGGGACAGAACCTTTACGAGCAGTACTTC.